Each of the 28 T cell receptor beta chains below was sequenced from the same sample in a study of cytomegalovirus exposure and HLA in healthy donors (dated by TCRdb to 2016 to 2017). The library relied on the immunoSEQ multiplex PCR assay. For the multiplex PCR, a mixture combining 60 forward primers for TCR Vbeta segments and 13 reverse primers for TCR Jbeta segments was used. The table comes from immuneACCESS by way of TCRdb, which keeps in-frame sequences with V and J called. Part of the clones is missing from these tables; in studies checked, under half for an unresolved V gene and the rest for unknown reasons. A total of 150,000 to 200,000 clones appear in this sample, 77% of them only once. The leading ten clones occupy roughly 2.1% of the sample. Sequencing input: PBMCs. The receptors derive from a man between 45 and 60 years old in good health and CMV-seropositive.

This clone has just a few counts. This chain links TRBV5-1 with TRBJ2-7; 8 bases match TRBD1. The CDR3 runs to 16 residues. V was pared by 0 bases and J by 3 bases, with 8 bases of the junction left unmatched. The germline CDR1 and CDR2 sequences are SGHRS and YFSETQ. The CDR3 nucleotides read TGCGCCAGCAGCTTGGGAGGACAGGGAGGTGTCTACGAGCAGTACTTC. This codes for CASSLGGQGGVYEQYF.

This chain connects TRBV4-1 to TRBJ1-2; D is unclear. CDR1 and CDR2 (germline): MGHRA, YSYEKL. The length of the CDR3 is 15 residues. V gave up 1 base and J gave up 1 base, with 10 bases separating them. CDR3 region: CASSQVPVLNYGYTF. The CDR3 DNA reads TGCGCCAGCAGCCAAGTCCCCGTCCTTAACTATGGCTACACCTTC.

This clone was picked up one time. This chain links TRBV15 with TRBJ1-2; no reliable D call. V lost 0 bases, J lost 4 bases, and 12 bases lay in between. Germline CDR1 is LNHNV and CDR2 is YYDKDF (reference sequence). The CDR3 has 15 amino acids. CDR3 sequence reads: CATSRDRAGSYGYTF. The CDR3 DNA follows: TGTGCCACCAGCAGAGATCGGGCGGGGTCCTATGGCTACACCTTC. Full variable domain (outside the CDR3, taken from reference TRBV15 and TRBJ1-2): DAMVIQNPRYQVTQFGKPVTLSCSQTLNHNVMYWYQQKSSQAPKLLFHYYDKDFNNEADTPDNFQSRRPNTSFCFLDIRSPGLGDTAMYLCATSRDRAGSYGYTFGSGTRLTVV.

The chain couples TRBV19 to TRBJ1-4; TRBD1 matches at 8 bases. The CDR3 contains 16 residues. V was pared by 7 bases and J by 7 bases, with 14 bases of the junction left unmatched. CDR1 is LNHDA, CDR2 SQIVND, per germline (reference sequence). The CDR3: CASTRMGGQATEKLFF. The CDR3 bases are TGTGCCAGTACCCGTATGGGGGGACAGGCAACTGAAAAACTGTTTTTT.

This chain uses TRBV21-1 with TRBJ2-1; the table's D call TRBD2 went unverified against the DNA. TRBV21-1 is assigned pseudogene status. The CDR3 is 16 residues long. CDR3 residues: CASSNGGGSSYNEQFF. The CDR3 region has the DNA TGTGCCAGCAGCAACGGCGGGGGGTCCTCCTACAATGAGCAGTTCTTC.

The V call is TRBV7-9, the J call TRBJ1-4; D is unresolved. The V gene lost 5 bases and the J gene lost 0 bases, with 7 bases spanning the gap. The CDR3 spans 14 residues. CDR1 SEHNR and CDR2 FQNEAQ come from the germline V gene (reference sequence). CDR3 residues: CASSLATTNEKLFF. DNA of the CDR3: TGTGCCAGCAGCCTGGCCACAACTAATGAAAAACTGTTTTTT.

The rearrangement uses TRBV5-1 and TRBJ2-2, with 9 bases matching TRBD1. The CDR3 runs 15 residues. Trimming at V came to 4 bases and at J to 5 bases, leaving 6 bases not matched to a gene. Germline V gives CDR1 SGHRS, CDR2 YFSETQ. The CDR3 DNA is TGCGCCAGCAGCCCGCTACAGGGGGCAACCGGGGAGCTGTTTTTT. Protein product: CASSPLQGATGELFF.

The V gene is TRBV6-5, the J gene TRBJ2-2; a weak D match, TRBD1 (6 bases). This CDR3 spans 15 amino acids. The V gene lost 6 bases and the J gene lost 0 bases, with 11 bases spanning the gap. The germline V gene has CDR1 MNHEY and CDR2 SVGAGI. The chain's CDR3 is CASRRTGPNTGELFF. CDR3 DNA sequence: TGTGCCAGCAGAAGAACAGGGCCGAACACCGGGGAGCTGTTTTTT.

The V gene is TRBV5-1, the J gene TRBJ2-3; 8 bases are shared with TRBD2. The germline V gene has CDR1 SGHRS and CDR2 YFSETQ. Losses at the gene ends were 4 bases for V and 2 bases for J; bases not matched to a gene: 12. This CDR3 contains 17 residues. The CDR3 loop reads CASSPGGGGDFTDTQYF. The DNA of the CDR3 is TGCGCCAGCAGCCCGGGAGGGGGGGGAGACTTCACAGATACGCAGTATTTT.

The sample holds a few counts of this clone. This sequence joins TRBV5-4 and TRBJ2-7; 9 nucleotides align to TRBD1. Germline V lookup: CDR1 SGHNT, CDR2 YYREEE (reference sequence). The trim removed 4 bases at V and 4 bases at J, leaving 9 bases unmatched. The length of the CDR3 is 15 residues. CDR3 protein: CASSPAGTGIYEQYF. Here the CDR3 DNA reads TGTGCCAGCAGCCCTGCCGGGACAGGGATATACGAGCAGTACTTC. The variable domain in full, with the rest retrieved from reference TRBV5-4 and TRBJ2-7, is ETGVTQSPTHLIKTRGQQVTLRCSSQSGHNTVSWYQQALGQGPQFIFQYYREEENGRGNFPPRFSGLQFPNYSSELNVNALELDDSALYLCASSPAGTGIYEQYFGPGTRLTVT.

The chain couples TRBV7-6 to TRBJ1-5; 7 bases are a match to TRBD1. J lost 10 bases, V lost 0 bases, and 6 bases had no gene match. Germline V gives CDR1 SGHVS, CDR2 FNYEAQ. The CDR3 sequence is 14 residues long. The CDR3 DNA reads as TGTGCCAGCAGCTTAGCGCACAGGGGTGAACCCCAGCATTTT. This gives the protein CASSLAHRGEPQHF.

The chain joins TRBV11-3 to TRBJ2-2, with 7 bases identical to TRBD1. The CDR3 covers 14 residues. The germline V gene has CDR1 SGHNT and CDR2 YENEEA. The V and J ends lost 3 bases and 5 bases, in that order; junction bases with no gene match: 3. CDR3: CASSFYRGTGELFF. The CDR3 DNA reads as TGTGCCAGCAGCTTCTACAGGGGTACCGGGGAGCTGTTTTTT.

The rearrangement uses TRBV6-6 and TRBJ1-5; tentative D call: TRBD1 (6 bases). CDR3 length: 16 amino acids. The V gene's germline CDR1 is MNHNY and CDR2 SVGAGI (reference sequence). Deletions cut 5 bases from V and 0 bases from J, with 14 bases between. DNA for the CDR3: TGTGCCAGCAGTACGAAACAGGGCTATAGCAATCAGCCCCAGCATTTT. Amino acid sequence: CASSTKQGYSNQPQHF.

CDR3: CASSPQGQGAFGYTF. The CDR3, as DNA: TGCGCCAGCAGCCCTCAAGGACAGGGGGCTTTTGGCTACACCTTC. The rearrangement links TRBV4-3 to TRBJ1-2, with 11 positions matching TRBD1. Germline V gives CDR1 LGHNA, CDR2 YSLEER. V lost 4 bases, J lost 7 bases, and 8 bases stayed unmatched. The CDR3 length is 15 residues.

This chain links TRBV25-1 with TRBJ2-3, with D unresolved. Germline V CDR1 and CDR2: MGHDK, SYGVNS. Trimming removed 4 bases at V and 5 bases at J, with 13 bases between. This CDR3 region has 14 residues. The CDR3 coding sequence is TGTGCCAGCAGTGCCTCGGGTCTCGGAGATACGCAGTATTTT. It encodes CASSASGLGDTQYF.

The chain is built from TRBV11-2 and TRBJ1-3; D is perhaps TRBD1 (6 bases). The length of the CDR3 is 17 residues. Germline V lookup: CDR1 SGHAT, CDR2 FQNNGV. V lost 0 bases to trimming and J lost 0 bases, with 12 bases between them. CDR3 amino acids: CASSLDIWGPSGNTIYF. The CDR3 DNA reads as TGTGCCAGCAGCTTAGATATTTGGGGGCCCTCTGGAAACACCATATATTTT.

This clone has only a few counts. The chain joins TRBV4-3 to TRBJ1-6; 7 nucleotides match TRBD1. The CDR3 has 16 amino acids. Germline loops: CDR1 LGHNA, CDR2 YSLEER. With V trimmed by 6 bases and J by 6 bases, 11 bases remained unmatched. The CDR3 DNA follows: TGCGCCAGCAGTCGACAGACAGGGACTTCTAATTCACCCCTCCACTTT. Residues: CASSRQTGTSNSPLHF.

J is TRBJ2-7 and V is TRBV18; D is uncertain. Per germline, CDR1 KGHSH and CDR2 LQKENI. The CDR3 covers 11 residues. Between the trimmed V and J ends, which lost 3 bases and 7 bases, there was a span of 7 bases. The CDR3 sequence: CASSPRSEQYF. For the CDR3, the DNA is TGTGCCAGCTCACCGAGGTCGGAGCAGTACTTC.

V and J are TRBV5-1 and TRBJ2-1, with D maybe TRBD1 (5 bases). Germline V gene sequence: CDR1 SGHRS, CDR2 YFSETQ. Trimming took 6 bases from V and 0 from J, leaving 13 bases between them. The CDR3 runs 15 residues. CDR3 bases: TGCGCCAGCATAAGTGGGGCCAGCTCCTACAATGAGCAGTTCTTC. Protein sequence: CASISGASSYNEQFF.

This clone was observed a handful of times. The rearrangement links TRBV5-1 to TRBJ1-3; maybe TRBD1 (5 bases). There are 16 residues in the CDR3. The V gene's germline CDR1 is SGHRS and CDR2 YFSETQ. Trimming stripped 3 bases from V and 1 base from J, with 14 bases between. CDR3 amino acids: CASSSQVFGSGNTIYF. Written as DNA, the CDR3 is TGCGCCAGCAGCTCACAGGTTTTCGGATCTGGAAACACCATATATTTT. The complete variable domain, with remaining parts taken from reference TRBV5-1 and TRBJ1-3, reads KAGVTQTPRYLIKTRGQQVTLSCSPISGHRSVSWYQQTPGQGLQFLFEYFSETQRNKGNFPGRFSGRQFSNSRSEMNVSTLELGDSALYLCASSSQVFGSGNTIYFGEGSWLTVV.

The V gene is TRBV19, the J gene TRBJ2-3; D might be TRBD2 (5 bases). Germline V lookup: CDR1 LNHDA, CDR2 SQIVND (reference sequence). V lost 4 bases and J lost 6, with 14 bases in between. The CDR3 has 14 amino acids. The CDR3 DNA reads TGTGCCAGTAGTACCCCTATCAGAGGGGATACGCAGTATTTT. It is translated as CASSTPIRGDTQYF.

The count of this clone is one. V usage is TRBV7-9 and J usage is TRBJ2-1, with 8 bases matching TRBD1. CDR1 SEHNR and CDR2 FQNEAQ come from the germline V gene (reference sequence). CDR3 size: 16 residues. The junction had 11 bases not matched to a gene; V was cut back by 1 base and J by 9 bases. The DNA for the CDR3 is TGTGCCAGCAGCTTAGAAGCGACAGGGGTAGAGGGTGAGCAGTTCTTC. Residues: CASSLEATGVEGEQFF.

The chain has TRBV5-1 and TRBJ1-2; D possibly corresponds to TRBD1 (6 bases). The CDR3 covers 13 residues. The germline V and J ends were trimmed by 2 bases and 10 bases, with 15 bases remaining between them. The germline V gene encodes CDR1 SGHRS and CDR2 YFSETQ. In nucleotides, the CDR3 is TGCGCCAGCAGCTTCACAGCAGGGGTTGACTACACCTTC. Translating it yields CASSFTAGVDYTF.

This chain links TRBV5-8 with TRBJ1-5; 7 bases match TRBD1. The germline V gene has CDR1 SGHTS and CDR2 YDEGEE. The CDR3 sequence is 15 residues long. Trimming removed 2 bases from V and 0 bases from J; junction bases left unmatched: 2. CDR3 bases: TGTGCCAGCAGCTTAGGGACAGTTAGCAATCAGCCCCAGCATTTT. Translation: CASSLGTVSNQPQHF.

This chain links TRBV9 with TRBJ2-1; weak D call: TRBD2 (6 bases). The V gene's germline CDR1 is SGDLS and CDR2 YYNGEE. The CDR3 length is 14 residues. Trimming took off 4 bases at V and 11 bases at J, with 19 bases between the two ends. The CDR3 nucleotides are TGTGCCAGCAGCACCCGACCCGACCGGGAGAAGCAGTTCTTC. Its translation: CASSTRPDREKQFF.

This clone is a singleton in its sample. CDR3 coding DNA: TGCAGCGTTGAAGACGCGACAGCGCCCGCAGATACGCAGTATTTT. Its translation is CSVEDATAPADTQYF. V is TRBV29-1 and J is TRBJ2-3; maybe TRBD1 (5 bases). Trimming took 0 bases from V and 4 from J, leaving 14 bases between them. The CDR3 spans 15 residues. Per the germline V gene, CDR1 is SQVTM and CDR2 is ANQGSEA.

This chain connects TRBV7-8 to TRBJ2-3; D possibly corresponds to TRBD2 (7 bases). V lost 1 base to trimming and J lost 4 bases, with 12 bases between them. The CDR3 is 15 residues long. Per germline, CDR1 SGHVS and CDR2 FQNEAQ. This chain's CDR3 is CASSLGPGGADTQYF. CDR3 DNA: TGTGCCAGCAGCTTAGGTCCGGGGGGCGCAGATACGCAGTATTTT.

The gene calls are TRBV10-3 and TRBJ2-1, with a possible D match to TRBD1 (6 bases). CDR3 length: 14 residues. CDR1 and CDR2 from the germline V gene are ENHRY and SYGVKD. The ends were cut back, 6 bases at V and 4 bases at J, with 13 bases in the middle. Here the CDR3 DNA reads TGTGCCATCAGGGGGAATGACAGGTACAATGAGCAGTTCTTC. Amino acids: CAIRGNDRYNEQFF.